These 16 T cell receptor beta chains share one sample of origin, sequenced in a study of blood T cell repertoires in COVID-19. Sequenced by immunoSEQ multiplex PCR; TCRdb stores in-frame clones only, minus some. The sample yields some 240,000 clones, roughly 88% seen once. The material sequenced was peripheral blood. These receptors were obtained from a woman in her 40s who had recovered from COVID-19.

The V gene is TRBV20-1, the J gene TRBJ2-7, with D possibly matching TRBD1 (5 bases). The length of the CDR3 is 11 residues. Deletions cut 5 bases from V and 6 bases from J, with 11 bases between. Germline loops: CDR1 DFQATT, CDR2 SNEGSKA (reference sequence). CDR3 bases: TGCAGTGCTCGACAGTTGGGCGAGCAGTACTTC. Its protein product is CSARQLGEQYF.

This chain links TRBV11-3 with TRBJ2-3, with D hard to call. CDR1 is SGHNT and CDR2 is YENEEA in the germline V gene. This CDR3 spans 12 amino acids. V lost 6 bases and J 4 bases, leaving 8 bases between the germline ends. The CDR3 DNA is TGTGCCAGCAGGTCGTCCTCAGATACGCAGTATTTT. Its translation is CASRSSSDTQYF.

This clone was recorded once. The chain has TRBV2 and TRBJ2-3; TRBD2 agrees at 7 bases. V lost 3 bases and J lost 2; bases outside the gene matches: 11. The CDR3 has 17 amino acids. Germline V gene sequence: CDR1 SNHLY, CDR2 FYNNEI. The CDR3 DNA reads TGTGCCAGCAGTGAGACGAGTCAGGGAGGGCCCACAGATACGCAGTATTTT. It translates to CASSETSQGGPTDTQYF.

The count of this clone is one. The CDR3 bases are TGTGCCAGTAGTATCGTCGTAGCTAACTATGGCTACACCTTC. The encoded protein is CASSIVVANYGYTF. This rearrangement joins TRBV19 to TRBJ1-2; D call uncertain. The ends were cut back, 3 bases at V and 0 bases at J, with 8 bases in the middle. The germline gives CDR1 LNHDA, CDR2 SQIVND (reference sequence). The CDR3 loop spans 14 amino acids.

CDR3: CASSFAVLTDTQYF. CDR3 DNA sequence: TGCGCCAGCAGCTTTGCAGTTCTCACAGATACGCAGTATTTT. V is TRBV5-1 and J is TRBJ2-3; D uncertain. V was cut by 2 bases and J by 2 bases, with 9 bases left in between. CDR3 size: 14 residues. The germline gives CDR1 SGHRS, CDR2 YFSETQ.

The gene calls are TRBV4-3 and TRBJ2-2; 11 bases are shared with TRBD2. Germline-derived CDR1 and CDR2 are LGHNA and YSLEER. V gave up 0 bases and J gave up 0 bases; unmatched junction bases: 3. This CDR3 spans 18 amino acids. The CDR3 is CASSQELTSGANTGELFF. In DNA, the CDR3 is TGCGCCAGCAGCCAAGAATTGACTAGCGGGGCGAACACCGGGGAGCTGTTTTTT.

The rearrangement links TRBV4-2 to TRBJ2-1, with 9 positions matching TRBD1. The V gene's germline CDR1 is LGHNA and CDR2 YNFKEQ. V shed 1 base and J 8 bases; nucleotides not matched to a gene: 9. CDR3 length equals 16 residues. The chain's CDR3 is CASSQASGTGSDEQFF. Written as DNA, the CDR3 is TGTGCCAGCAGCCAAGCTTCGGGGACAGGGTCAGATGAGCAGTTCTTC.

The chain has TRBV18 and TRBJ1-2; D may be TRBD1 (6 bases). The V end lost 3 bases, the J end lost 7 bases, and 18 bases lay between the germline ends. The CDR3 runs 15 residues. Germline V gene sequence: CDR1 KGHSH, CDR2 LQKENI. The CDR3 loop is CASSPGGASDFGYTF. CDR3 nucleotides: TGTGCCAGCTCACCTGGGGGCGCGAGTGATTTTGGCTACACCTTC. Full variable domain (remainder filled in from reference TRBV18 and TRBJ1-2): NAGVMQNPRHLVRRRGQEARLRCSPMKGHSHVYWYRQLPEEGLKFMVYLQKENIIDESGMPKERFSAEFPKEGPSILRIQQVVRGDSAAYFCASSPGGASDFGYTFGSGTRLTVV.

V is TRBV2 and J is TRBJ1-1, with a weak D call TRBD1 (5 bases). Germline CDR1 SNHLY, CDR2 FYNNEI. The ends were cut back, 6 bases at V and 3 bases at J, with 8 bases in the middle. This CDR3 contains 12 residues. In DNA, the CDR3 is TGTGCCAGCAGCGGGACTTACACTGAAGCTTTCTTT. Its protein product is CASSGTYTEAFF.

This CDR3 reads CASSRGTSGGTRNYEQYF. CDR3 nucleotides: TGTGCCAGCAGCCGCGGGACTAGCGGGGGGACCCGAAACTACGAGCAGTACTTC. The chain is built from TRBV5-4 and TRBJ2-7, with TRBD2 matching over 15 bases. The ends lost 4 bases at V and 3 bases at J; junction bases unmatched: 11. The CDR3 covers 18 residues. Germline CDR1 and CDR2: SGHNT and YYREEE (reference sequence).

The chain employs TRBV4-3 and TRBJ2-3, with 13 bases aligning to TRBD2. With V trimmed by 0 bases and J by 6 bases, 12 bases remained unmatched. The CDR3 contains 19 residues. Germline CDR1 LGHNA, CDR2 YSLEER. The CDR3 DNA reads TGCGCCAGCAGCCAAGAAGGGACTAGCGGGGTAGTTGTGATGGATACGCAGTATTTT. Its translation is CASSQEGTSGVVVMDTQYF.

The chain combines TRBV6-5 with TRBJ1-1; TRBD1 agrees at 8 bases. Germline CDR1 is MNHEY and CDR2 is SVGAGI. Unmatched junction bases numbered 7, after V lost 6 bases and J lost 7 bases. The CDR3 runs 13 residues. Here the CDR3 reads CASSQDRAIEAFF. The CDR3 DNA reads as TGTGCCAGCAGCCAGGACAGGGCGATTGAAGCTTTCTTT.

The rearrangement links TRBV5-6 to TRBJ1-1; 9 bases map to TRBD1. Trimming took 5 bases from V and 5 from J; bases not matched to a gene: 7. Germline-derived CDR1 and CDR2 are SGHDT and YYEEEE. The CDR3 extends over 14 amino acids. The CDR3 loop reads CASRNRGQYTEAFF. CDR3 in DNA: TGTGCCAGCAGGAACAGGGGGCAGTATACTGAAGCTTTCTTT. Complete variable domain (other parts from reference TRBV5-6 and TRBJ1-1): DAGVTQSPTHLIKTRGQQVTLRCSPKSGHDTVSWYQQALGQGPQFIFQYYEEEERQRGNFPDRFSGHQFPNYSSELNVNALLLGDSALYLCASRNRGQYTEAFFGQGTRLTVV.

This chain uses TRBV6-2 or TRBV6-3 with TRBJ2-3; 9 nucleotides align to TRBD2. The germline V gene encodes CDR1 MNHEY and CDR2 SVGEGT. The ends lost 4 bases at V and 0 bases at J; junction bases unmatched: 5. The CDR3 is 16 amino acids. This chain's CDR3 is CASSWRLAESTDTQYF. As DNA, the CDR3 is TGTGCCAGCAGTTGGCGACTAGCGGAAAGCACAGATACGCAGTATTTT.

The chain recombines TRBV7-8 with TRBJ2-5; D unclear. CDR3 size: 15 residues. Deletions cut 1 base from V and 0 bases from J, with 9 bases between. Per germline, CDR1 SGHVS and CDR2 FQNEAQ. CDR3 in DNA: TGTGCCAGCAGCTTAGGCAGTCGATACCAAGAGACCCAGTACTTC. Protein product: CASSLGSRYQETQYF.

The rearrangement links TRBV7-2 to TRBJ2-3, with 8 bases identical to TRBD1. CDR3 length: 16 residues. Germline assignment: CDR1 SGHTA and CDR2 FQGNSA. V shed 4 bases, J shed 1 base, and the junction held 7 bases outside the gene matches. In DNA form, the CDR3 reads TGTGCCAGCAGCTGGGGGCCGGGACAGGGCACAGATACGCAGTATTTT. Protein product: CASSWGPGQGTDTQYF.